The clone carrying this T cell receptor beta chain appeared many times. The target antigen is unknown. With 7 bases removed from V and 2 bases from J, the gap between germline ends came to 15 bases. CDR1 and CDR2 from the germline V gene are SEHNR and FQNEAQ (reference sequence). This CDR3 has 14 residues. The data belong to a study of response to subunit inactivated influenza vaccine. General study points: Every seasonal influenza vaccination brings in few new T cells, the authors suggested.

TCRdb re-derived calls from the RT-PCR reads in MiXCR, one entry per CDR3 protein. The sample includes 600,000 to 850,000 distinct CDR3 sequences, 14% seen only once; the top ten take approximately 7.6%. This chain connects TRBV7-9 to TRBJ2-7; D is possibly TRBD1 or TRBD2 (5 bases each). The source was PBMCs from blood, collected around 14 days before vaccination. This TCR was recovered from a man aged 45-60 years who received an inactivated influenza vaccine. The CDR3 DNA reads TGTGCCAGCACGCCCGGGACCGGGCCCTACGAGCAGTACTTC. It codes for CASTPGTGPYEQYF.